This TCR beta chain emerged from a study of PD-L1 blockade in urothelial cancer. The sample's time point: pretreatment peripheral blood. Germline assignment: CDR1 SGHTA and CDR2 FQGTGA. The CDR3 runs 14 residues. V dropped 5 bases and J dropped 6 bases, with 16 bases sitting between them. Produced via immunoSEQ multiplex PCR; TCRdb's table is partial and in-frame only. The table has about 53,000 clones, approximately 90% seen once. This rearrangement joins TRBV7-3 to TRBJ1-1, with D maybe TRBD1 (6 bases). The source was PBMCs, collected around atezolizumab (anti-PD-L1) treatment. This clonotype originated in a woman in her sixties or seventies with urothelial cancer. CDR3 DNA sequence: TGTGCCAGCAGCGAAAGAATAGGACAGCCTGAAGCTTTCTTT. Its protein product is CASSERIGQPEAFF.